These T cell receptor beta chains were read from a single sample in a study of cytomegalovirus exposure and HLA in healthy donors. The repertoire was sequenced with immunoSEQ multiplex PCR; TCRdb's copy has only in-frame clones and lacks some. The sample gives about 210,000 clones, roughly 78% of which show up once; approximately 0.47% is in the top ten. Sequenced input: PBMCs. These receptors came from a boy aged 10-17 years in good health and CMV-seronegative. Each CDR3 is given with its conserved first and last residue. D genes are given only for firm matches. Clone size is given for some rows only: seen once, a few or many times, or a class if the clone is expanded.

v_call	cdr3_length	j_call	d_call	clone_size	cdr3_aa	cdr3_nt
TRBV18	15	TRBJ1-2	TRBD1	-	CASSPGTGHGRGYTF	TGTGCCAGCTCACCAGGGACAGGGCATGGGCGAGGCTACACCTTC
TRBV2	15	TRBJ1-3	-	once	CASRAVGDSGNTIYF	TGTGCCAGCAGGGCGGTGGGAGACTCTGGAAACACCATATATTTT
TRBV6-1	14	TRBJ1-1	-	once	CASSEEWQGPEAFF	TGTGCCAGCAGTGAAGAGTGGCAGGGCCCTGAAGCTTTCTTT
TRBV5-1	16	TRBJ2-5	-	once	CASSLDVVQGQETQYF	TGCGCCAGCAGCTTGGATGTTGTACAGGGACAAGAGACCCAGTACTTC
TRBV9	15	TRBJ2-5	TRBD2	-	CASSVGGGAGETQYF	TGTGCCAGCAGCGTAGGCGGGGGGGCCGGGGAGACCCAGTACTTC
TRBV11-2	13	TRBJ1-1	-	-	CASSYPPYTEAFF	TGTGCCAGCAGCTATCCCCCCTACACTGAAGCTTTCTTT
TRBV12-5	16	TRBJ1-1	TRBD1	-	CASGLWSGTGDPEAFF	TGTGCTAGTGGTTTGTGGTCCGGGACAGGGGACCCTGAAGCTTTCTTT
TRBV9	15	TRBJ2-1	-	-	CASSTSAGDYNEQFF	TGTGCCAGCAGCACATCGGCCGGGGATTACAATGAGCAGTTCTTC
TRBV19	14	TRBJ1-5	TRBD1	once	CASRDQGDNQPQHF	TGTGCCAGTAGGGACCAGGGGGACAATCAGCCCCAGCATTTT
TRBV27	14	TRBJ2-7	-	-	CASSLEGGWREQYF	TGTGCCAGCAGTTTAGAGGGCGGTTGGAGGGAGCAGTACTTC
TRBV4-2	16	TRBJ2-7	-	-	CASSQVYGSASYEQYF	TGTGCCAGCAGCCAAGTATACGGGTCTGCCTCCTACGAGCAGTACTTC
TRBV6-6	13	TRBJ2-7	-	-	CASSQLGEDEQYF	TGTGCCAGCAGTCAATTGGGGGAGGACGAGCAGTACTTC
TRBV5-6	17	TRBJ2-3	TRBD2	-	CASSLRGSGGSTDTQYF	TGTGCCAGCAGCTTGCGGGGTAGCGGGGGGTCCACAGATACGCAGTATTTT
TRBV11-3	14	TRBJ2-2	-	-	CASSLGSRAGELFF	TGTGCCAGCAGCTTAGGCTCACGAGCCGGGGAGCTGTTTTTT
TRBV19	14	TRBJ2-7	-	-	CASSTTMGQGEQYF	TGTGCCAGTAGTACCACGATGGGGCAGGGCGAGCAGTACTTC
TRBV30	14	TRBJ2-2	TRBD1	few	CATQGEQVTGELFF	TGTGCTACTCAGGGGGAGCAGGTCACCGGGGAGCTGTTTTTT
TRBV19	15	TRBJ2-1	TRBD1	-	CASSRDRGSYNEQFF	TGTGCCAGTAGTAGGGACAGGGGCTCCTACAATGAGCAGTTCTTC
TRBV7-6	16	TRBJ2-2	-	once	CASSAAWAGNTGELFF	TGTGCCAGCAGCGCCGCGTGGGCGGGGAACACCGGGGAGCTGTTTTTT
TRBV6-1	15	TRBJ2-5	TRBD1	-	CASSEATGGSETQYF	TGTGCCAGCAGTGAAGCCACAGGGGGTTCGGAGACCCAGTACTTC
TRBV6-6	16	TRBJ2-1	TRBD1	-	CASSYPGDRSYNEQFF	TGTGCCAGCAGTTACCCAGGGGACAGATCCTACAATGAGCAGTTCTTC
TRBV30	12	TRBJ1-1	-	-	CAWCKTGIEAFF	TGTGCCTGGTGTAAAACAGGGATTGAAGCTTTCTTT
TRBV11-2	13	TRBJ2-3	-	-	CASSRPGLYTQYF	TGTGCCAGCAGTCGCCCGGGGTTATATACGCAGTATTTT
TRBV5-5	11	TRBJ1-1	-	few	CASSRDTEAFF	TGTGCCAGCAGCCGCGACACTGAAGCTTTCTTT
TRBV29-1	13	TRBJ1-1	-	-	CSASYSANTEAFF	TGCAGCGCCTCCTATTCCGCGAACACTGAAGCTTTCTTT
TRBV9	19	TRBJ2-3	TRBD2	-	CASSVAMRTSGGNTDTQYF	TGTGCCAGCAGCGTAGCAATGCGGACTAGCGGGGGGAACACAGATACGCAGTATTTT
TRBV5-6	15	TRBJ2-5	TRBD1	once	CASSPGQGVGETQYF	TGTGCCAGCAGCCCGGGACAGGGTGTAGGAGAGACCCAGTACTTC
TRBV19	13	TRBJ1-6	TRBD1	once	CASSDRAARPLHF	TGTGCCAGTAGCGACAGGGCGGCTCGACCCCTCCACTTT
TRBV6-1	14	TRBJ1-2	-	-	CASRQTVRSYGYTF	TGTGCCAGCAGGCAAACGGTACGGAGCTATGGCTACACCTTC
TRBV12-1	14	TRBJ1-1	-	-	CASSPRQISTEAFF	TGTGCCAGCAGCCCGAGACAGATCTCCACTGAAGCTTTCTTT
TRBV6-1	13	TRBJ1-1	-	-	CASTQGRNTEAFF	TGTGCCAGCACCCAGGGAAGGAACACTGAAGCTTTCTTT
TRBV30	19	TRBJ1-1	-	-	CAWRFRGTLKLSGNTEAFF	TGTGCCTGGAGATTTCGGGGAACACTGAAGCTTTCTGGGAACACTGAAGCTTTCTTT
TRBV4-1	14	TRBJ2-1	-	-	CASSQWTGFDEQFF	TGCGCCAGCAGCCAATGGACGGGATTCGATGAGCAGTTCTTC
TRBV2	16	TRBJ1-2	TRBD1	-	CASSERDRQTNYGYTF	TGTGCCAGCAGTGAAAGGGACAGGCAAACTAACTATGGCTACACCTTC
TRBV19	16	TRBJ2-7	TRBD1	-	CASSIRTGVSSYEQYF	TGTGCCAGTAGTATCCGGACAGGCGTCAGCTCCTACGAGCAGTACTTC
TRBV19	14	TRBJ2-5	TRBD1	-	CASSIQQGAKTQYF	TGTGCCAGTAGTATACAACAGGGGGCGAAGACCCAGTACTTC
TRBV9	13	TRBJ1-1	-	-	CASSVQGNTEAFF	TGTGCCAGCAGCGTACAGGGGAACACTGAAGCTTTCTTT
TRBV5-1	16	TRBJ2-5	TRBD2	-	CASSLPTSGGTETQYF	TGCGCCAGCAGCCTCCCGACTAGCGGGGGGACGGAGACCCAGTACTTC
TRBV5-6	13	TRBJ2-3	-	-	CASSSLATDTQYF	TGTGCCAGCAGCTCCTTGGCCACAGATACGCAGTATTTT
TRBV5-1	16	TRBJ2-2	TRBD2	-	CASSSYRGGYTGELFF	TGCGCCAGCAGCTCGTATCGCGGGGGGTACACCGGGGAGCTGTTTTTT
TRBV4-1	16	TRBJ2-7	TRBD2	-	CASSQGAGGPGYEQYF	TGCGCCAGCAGCCAAGGGGCGGGAGGCCCCGGCTACGAGCAGTACTTC
TRBV6-6	14	TRBJ1-2	TRBD1	-	CATTPGQERYGYTF	TGTGCCACCACACCGGGACAGGAACGATATGGCTACACCTTC
TRBV5-4	15	TRBJ1-1	-	-	CASSLGVKGYTEAFF	TGTGCCAGCAGCTTGGGGGTGAAGGGGTATACTGAAGCTTTCTTT
TRBV4-2	14	TRBJ2-5	-	-	CASSQARAQETQYF	TGTGCCAGCAGCCAAGCCAGGGCGCAAGAGACCCAGTACTTC
TRBV7-9	16	TRBJ1-3	TRBD1	-	CASSLGTGLAGNTIYF	TGTGCCAGCAGCTTAGGGACAGGGCTCGCGGGAAACACCATATATTTT
TRBV10-1	14	TRBJ2-2	-	-	CASAGARSTGELFF	TGCGCCAGCGCAGGGGCGCGAAGTACCGGGGAGCTGTTTTTT
TRBV11-3	13	TRBJ1-1	-	-	CASSLRMNTEAFF	TGTGCCAGCAGCCTTAGAATGAACACTGAAGCTTTCTTT
TRBV4-1	17	TRBJ1-4	-	-	CASSQIRLQGWGEKLFF	TGCGCCAGCAGCCAAATACGCCTACAGGGATGGGGTGAAAAACTGTTTTTT
TRBV19	14	TRBJ1-5	-	-	CASSMVKENQPQHF	TGTGCCAGTAGTATGGTCAAGGAGAATCAGCCCCAGCATTTT
TRBV2	18	TRBJ2-7	TRBD2	-	CASSEEGGLAGVPYEQYF	TGTGCCAGCAGTGAAGAGGGCGGACTAGCGGGAGTACCCTACGAGCAGTACTTC
TRBV13	12	TRBJ2-7	-	-	CASKELTSEQYF	TGTGCCAGCAAGGAGCTTACTTCCGAGCAGTACTTC
TRBV14	15	TRBJ1-2	-	-	CASSPRVGENYGYTF	TGTGCCAGCAGTCCCCGCGTCGGGGAAAACTATGGCTACACCTTC
TRBV5-6	15	TRBJ2-1	TRBD2	-	CASSRTSGSYNEQFF	TGTGCCAGCAGTCGGACTAGCGGGAGTTACAATGAGCAGTTCTTC
TRBV30	11	TRBJ1-6	-	-	CAWSEGGPLHF	TGTGCCTGGAGTGAGGGAGGGCCCCTCCACTTT
TRBV13	12	TRBJ1-1	-	few	CASSLPSITAFF	TGTGCCAGCAGCTTACCGAGTATAACGGCTTTCTTT
TRBV5-8	15	TRBJ2-7	TRBD1	few	CASSFRDRGLYEQYF	TGTGCCAGCAGCTTCCGGGACAGGGGCCTATACGAGCAGTACTTC
TRBV4-1	15	TRBJ2-3	TRBD2	-	CASSRTSGKVNTQYF	TGCGCCAGCAGCCGCACTAGCGGGAAGGTTAATACGCAGTATTTT
TRBV5-1	16	TRBJ1-4	-	-	CASSFENREGGKELFF	TGCGCCAGCAGCTTTGAGAACAGGGAGGGCGGAAAAGAACTGTTTTTT
TRBV30	15	TRBJ2-6	-	-	CAWSGGGRGANVLTF	TGTGCCTGGAGTGGGGGAGGCCGGGGGGCCAACGTCCTGACTTTC
TRBV4-1	13	TRBJ2-5	-	-	CASSEDSEETQYF	TGCGCCAGCAGCGAAGACAGTGAAGAGACCCAGTACTTC